A single sample is the source of the 21 T cell receptor beta chains below, sequenced in a study of T cells in tuberculosis. After thawing and overnight rest, PBMC were stained with GMM-loaded CD1B tetramer, viability dye and anti-CD3 for sorting. The lipid loaded on the CD1B tetramers was C32 glucose monomycolate from Rhodococcus equi. The data were produced by immunoSEQ multiplex PCR, yet TCRdb's version contains in-frame clones alone and is incomplete. The sample holds about 58,000 clones, around 90% seen once. Sequenced material: CD1b-GMM tetramer-negative cells sorted from PBMCs. The receptors shown here come from an adult woman with latent tuberculosis.

The chain joins TRBV6-1 to TRBJ2-7, with TRBD2 as a possible D gene (5 bases). Looked up from germline, CDR1 is MNHNS and CDR2 is SASEGT. V was shortened by 3 bases and J by 3 bases, with 18 bases between the two germline ends. The CDR3 is 16 residues long. In nucleotides, the CDR3 is TGTGCCAGCAGTGATCGGGCCGGGGTCGGGCGCTACGAGCAGTACTTC. This gives the protein CASSDRAGVGRYEQYF.

CDR3 loop: CASSRQRGENVLTF. The CDR3 DNA reads as TGCGCCAGCAGCCGGCAGCGGGGGGAAAACGTCCTGACTTTC. The chain joins TRBV5-1 to TRBJ2-6; 9 bases agree with TRBD2. Germline lookup yields CDR1 SGHRS and CDR2 YFSETQ. The CDR3 loop spans 14 amino acids. Trimming took 4 bases from V and 10 from J; bases not matched to a gene: 6.

The rearrangement joins TRBV5-4 to TRBJ2-7; TRBD2 matches 7 bases. CDR3 length: 16 amino acids. After removal of 4 bases from V and 0 bases from J, the junction contained 10 bases not matched to a gene. From germline, CDR1 is SGHNT and CDR2 YYREEE (reference sequence). The CDR3 sequence is CASSPGGGETSYEQYF. In DNA, the CDR3 is TGTGCCAGCAGCCCGGGAGGTGGGGAGACCTCCTACGAGCAGTACTTC.

The chain couples TRBV11-2 to TRBJ2-5; 13 bases align to TRBD2. The J call may be faulty, since TRBJ2-7 better matches the DNA end. The CDR3 covers 16 residues. Germline CDR1 and CDR2: SGHAT and FQNNGV. In DNA, the CDR3 is TGTGCCAGCAGCCGGACTAGCGGGAGCGGTTCCTACGAGCAGTACTTC. This sequence encodes CASSRTSGSGSYEQYF.

This chain joins TRBV9 and TRBJ2-1, with 12 bases matching TRBD2. Germline CDR1 and CDR2: SGDLS and YYNGEE. There are 17 residues in the CDR3. V shed 3 bases and J 5 bases; nucleotides not matched to a gene: 9. The chain's CDR3 is CASSARARLAGDNEQFF. The CDR3 nucleotides are TGTGCCAGCAGCGCCCGAGCAAGACTAGCGGGAGACAATGAGCAGTTCTTC.

The rearrangement links TRBV27 to TRBJ1-5, with 8 bases fitting TRBD1. The V gene end was trimmed by 0 bases and the J gene end by 5 bases; junction bases not matched to a gene: 3. CDR1 is MNHEY and CDR2 is SMNVEV in the germline V gene (reference sequence). This CDR3 has 15 amino acids. The CDR3 loop is CASSLSLTGDQPQHF. CDR3 nucleotides: TGTGCCAGCAGTTTATCTTTGACAGGGGATCAGCCCCAGCATTTT.

V and J are TRBV30 and TRBJ1-1, with D uncertain. CDR3 length: 13 residues. CDR1 and CDR2 from the germline V gene are GTSNPN and SVGIG (reference sequence). Trimming cost V 2 bases and J 6 bases, with 13 bases left between them. CDR3 residues: CAWSLHAYAEAFF. Written as DNA, the CDR3 is TGTGCCTGGAGTTTACATGCTTACGCTGAAGCTTTCTTT.

V and J are TRBV18 and TRBJ1-5, with TRBD1 as a possible D gene (6 bases). The germline CDR1 and CDR2 sequences are KGHSH and LQKENI. CDR3 length equals 15 residues. V was clipped by 4 bases and J by 4 bases, with 14 bases between them. CDR3 sequence (DNA): TGTGCCAGCTCACGCCAGGGGTTCGGAAATCAGCCCCAGCATTTT. Encoded protein: CASSRQGFGNQPQHF.

The genes are TRBV18 and TRBJ2-1, with 9 bases aligning to TRBD2. With V trimmed by 2 bases and J by 3 bases, 5 bases remained unmatched. This CDR3 has 16 amino acids. CDR1 is KGHSH and CDR2 is LQKENI in the germline V gene. The DNA for the CDR3 is TGTGCCAGCTCACCAGAGCGGGAGGTGCGCTACAATGAGCAGTTCTTC. Translating it yields CASSPEREVRYNEQFF.

V and J are TRBV9 and TRBJ2-2, with TRBD1 matching over 8 bases. The CDR3 has 16 residues. Losses at the gene ends were 0 bases for V and 5 bases for J; bases not matched to a gene: 6. Per germline, CDR1 SGDLS and CDR2 YYNGEE. The CDR3 loop reads CASSVESGGRTGELFF. The CDR3 DNA sequence: TGTGCCAGCAGCGTAGAGTCAGGGGGCCGTACCGGGGAGCTGTTTTTT. Based on the CDR3 plus reference TRBV9 and TRBJ2-2, the full variable domain is DSGVTQTPKHLITATGQRVTLRCSPRSGDLSVYWYQQSLDQGLQFLIQYYNGEERAKGNILERFSAQQFPDLHSELNLSSLELGDSALYFCASSVESGGRTGELFFGEGSRLTVL.

This chain links TRBV7-9 with TRBJ2-1; 13 positions match TRBD2. This CDR3 comprises 18 residues. Germline loops: CDR1 SEHNR, CDR2 FQNEAQ (reference sequence). With V trimmed by 5 bases and J by 6 bases, 13 bases remained unmatched. Written as DNA, the CDR3 is TGTGCCAGCAGCCTCCTCGGGACTAGCGGGATCTTGGCCAATGAGCAGTTCTTC. Residues: CASSLLGTSGILANEQFF.

The V call is TRBV6-5, the J call TRBJ1-1, with TRBD1 identical over 7 bases. This CDR3 comprises 14 residues. The trim removed 0 bases at V and 5 bases at J, leaving 3 bases unmatched. Germline CDR1 reads MNHEY; CDR2 reads SVGAGI. CDR3 residues: CASSYSDRKTEAFF. In DNA, the CDR3 is TGTGCCAGCAGTTACTCGGACAGGAAGACTGAAGCTTTCTTT.

The V and J genes are TRBV28 and TRBJ2-2; no clear D. The V and J ends lost 8 bases and 2 bases respectively, with 12 bases between them. In germline, CDR1 is MDHEN, CDR2 SYDVKM. The length of the CDR3 is 14 residues. The chain's CDR3 is CASLGSYNTGELFF. The CDR3 region has the DNA TGTGCCAGCTTGGGCAGCTACAACACCGGGGAGCTGTTTTTT.

The chain recombines TRBV4-1 with TRBJ2-6, with D possibly being TRBD1 (6 bases). V gave up 3 bases and J gave up 1 base, with 22 bases separating them. The CDR3 consists of 20 residues. Looked up from germline, CDR1 is MGHRA and CDR2 is YSYEKL. The CDR3 region is CASSHRQGRNLGSGANVLTF. The DNA of the CDR3 is TGCGCCAGCAGCCATCGGCAGGGGAGAAATCTTGGTTCTGGGGCCAACGTCCTGACTTTC.

This chain joins TRBV7-9 and TRBJ1-5; D is possibly TRBD1 (5 bases). The V gene lost 5 bases and the J gene lost 6 bases, with 11 bases spanning the gap. The CDR3 is made up of 13 amino acids. Germline CDR1 reads SEHNR; CDR2 reads FQNEAQ (reference sequence). The DNA of the CDR3 is TGTGCCAGCAGCCTCGGGGGAGGTCAGCCCCAGCATTTT. Translation gives CASSLGGGQPQHF.

The chain combines TRBV6-4 with TRBJ2-2; TRBD2 agrees at 7 bases. After removal of 3 bases from V and 6 bases from J, the junction contained 1 base not matched to a gene. CDR3 length equals 13 residues. Germline CDR1 reads MRHNA; CDR2 reads SNTAGT. CDR3 protein: CASSELASGELFF. DNA of the CDR3: TGTGCCAGCAGTGAACTAGCGTCCGGGGAGCTGTTTTTT.

The chain is built from TRBV13 and TRBJ2-2; 10 positions match TRBD2. J was trimmed by 5 bases and V by 7 bases; bases with no gene match: 7. This CDR3 has 15 amino acids. Germline CDR1 is PRHDT and CDR2 is FYEKMQ (reference sequence). The CDR3 DNA follows: TGTGCCAGCAAGTTCCTAGCGGGGGAAACCGGGGAGCTGTTTTTT. Amino acid sequence: CASKFLAGETGELFF.

This chain uses TRBV7-9 with TRBJ1-5; weak D call: TRBD1 (5 bases). There are 17 residues in the CDR3. CDR1 and CDR2 from the germline V gene are SEHNR and FQNEAQ (reference sequence). Trimming pared 1 base from V and 4 bases from J, leaving 17 bases between. This chain's CDR3 is CASSLGQMGRANQPQHF. In DNA, the CDR3 is TGTGCCAGCAGCTTAGGGCAGATGGGCAGGGCAAATCAGCCCCAGCATTTT.

The genes are TRBV19 and TRBJ2-3; 8 positions agree with TRBD1. The V and J ends lost 7 bases and 3 bases, in that order; junction bases with no gene match: 12. Germline V gives CDR1 LNHDA, CDR2 SQIVND (reference sequence). The CDR3 covers 16 residues. CDR3 residues: CASKRRDRLTTDTQYF. As DNA, the CDR3 is TGTGCCAGTAAGAGACGGGACAGGCTAACTACAGATACGCAGTATTTT.

The genes are TRBV5-6 and TRBJ1-3, with 7 bases fitting TRBD1. Germline trimming cut 3 bases from V and 4 bases from J; bases unmatched to any gene: 4. Germline lookup yields CDR1 SGHDT and CDR2 YYEEEE. This CDR3 spans 14 amino acids. For the CDR3, the DNA is TGTGCCAGCAGCTGGCCGGGACAGGGAAACACCATATATTTT. The encoded protein is CASSWPGQGNTIYF.

Here the CDR3 reads CASSTGTDSYNEQFF. The CDR3 region has the DNA TGCGCCAGCAGCACCGGGACAGACTCCTACAATGAGCAGTTCTTC. The chain uses TRBV5-1 and TRBJ2-1; 7 nucleotides match TRBD1. The CDR3 length is 15 residues. The J segment lost 0 bases and the V segment lost 4 bases, leaving 4 bases of the junction unmatched. Germline CDR1 reads SGHRS; CDR2 reads YFSETQ.